The TCR beta chain under discussion was sequenced for a study of cytotoxic CD8 clonotypes in ibrutinib-treated CLL. Clones were sequenced by immunoSEQ multiplex PCR, and TCRdb holds only the in-frame ones, with some missing. This table holds some 58,000 clones, roughly 71% found once. CDR1 and CDR2 from the germline V gene are LNHDA and SQIVND (reference sequence). Trimming removed 4 bases from V and 5 bases from J, with 11 bases in between. The CDR3 has 14 amino acids. The chain links TRBV19 to TRBJ2-2; D call uncertain. This TCR came from a human donor with chronic lymphocytic leukemia. Sample: PBMCs, taken after 12 months of ibrutinib treatment. The CDR3 nucleotides are TGTGCCAGTAGTACCCTGGCGGTTACCGGGGAGCTGTTTTTT. Protein sequence: CASSTLAVTGELFF.